Listed here is a single TCR beta chain. Ten or more counts support this clonotype. There is no known antigen for this receptor. No much larger clonotype is one base removed from it; base qualities were not supplied. The data originate from a study of spatial heterogeneity in lung cancer (dated by TCRdb to 2018 to 2020). Broadly, across the study: Beta-chain transcripts were consistently detected in greater numbers than alpha-chain transcripts, which likely reflects a higher abundance of beta-chain transcripts. At surgery, hundreds of tumor regions, almost 65 matched nontumor lung samples and 56 PBMC samples were TCR-sequenced for both alpha and beta chains. In non-small cell lung cancer, the study made a quantitative comparison of TCR alpha and beta repertoires among multiple tumor regions, matched nontumor lung and blood. In the raw uncorrected reads, each unique combination of TCR and UMI appeared more than ten times on average. Nonsynonymous mutation counts, determined by whole-exome sequencing of tumor tissue, were related to features of the TCR repertoire.

What the research found in general, with its limitations: Ubiquitous expanded tumor TCRs were detected in blood more often at tumor resection than at routine follow-up. Additional single-cell paired TCR alpha and beta sequencing was considered necessary to confirm, at a functional level, the hypothesis that regional TCRs recognize regional mutations.

What the time point label conveys for this sample: sample taken at primary tumor resection. TCR sequencing used whole RNA extracted from tumor and nontumor lung tissue, or from cryopreserved PBMC samples, without cell sorting. The donors were more than 60 patients from the lung TRACERx cohort who had early-stage, untreated non-small cell lung cancer. Only patients with enough RNA available from two or more tumor regions were chosen for TCR sequencing. The library relied on 5' RACE. The sample was run on a NextSeq 500. In the TCR library protocol, a unique molecular identifier was attached to each TCR cDNA molecule so that PCR and sequencing errors could be corrected. In the authors' own workflow: TCR identification, UMI-based error correction and CDR3 extraction were performed with Decombinator tools. TCRs above a frequency of 2 per 1,000, corresponding to the top 1% of the tumor frequency distribution, were defined as expanded. Renyi diversity was computed with the R vegan package after each repertoire had been subsampled 100 times to 5,000 TCRs. To build CDR3 similarity networks, amino acid triplet string-kernel similarity was used, and CDR3s were connected when their pairwise similarity was above 0.82. TCRdb reprocessing: public reads trimmed at Q25 with fastp, clones called with MiXCR, in-frame beta chains kept. Rows merge per CDR3 protein into single entries with the most common DNA and genes. TCRdb's processing, not the authors', yielded these V and J calls. This sample holds approximately 52,000 distinct CDR3 sequences; less than 5.5% were observed only once. In total, the top ten clones hold 8.5% to 14% of the sample.

According to the germline V gene (reference sequence), CDR1 reads DFQATT and CDR2 reads SNEGSKA. Taken from cysteine to phenylalanine, the CDR3 has 14 residues. The only DNA kept is the CDR3, 42 bases in frame from the first base. Trimming at the junction amounts to 3 bases on V and 0 bases on J, and the germline ends lie 9 bases apart. The V and J segments used are TRBV20-1 and TRBJ1-5, with the identity of the D gene unclear. The sequences come from PBMCs, collected at surgery. The TCR originated in a male donor with early-stage non-small cell lung cancer. The DNA reads as follows: TGCAGTGCTAGTGCGGGCTATAGCAATCAGCCCCAGCATTTT. This codes for CSASAGYSNQPQHF.